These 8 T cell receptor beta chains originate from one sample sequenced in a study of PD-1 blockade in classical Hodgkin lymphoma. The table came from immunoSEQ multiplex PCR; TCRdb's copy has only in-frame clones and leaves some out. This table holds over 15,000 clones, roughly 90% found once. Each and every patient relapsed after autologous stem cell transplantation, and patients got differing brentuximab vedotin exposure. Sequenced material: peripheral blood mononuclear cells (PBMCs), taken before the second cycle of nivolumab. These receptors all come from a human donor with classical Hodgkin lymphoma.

DNA of the CDR3: TGCGCCAGCAGCCAAGATGGAGGACAGGGGGTACAAGAGACCCAGTACTTC. Its protein product is CASSQDGGQGVQETQYF. This chain joins TRBV4-1 and TRBJ2-5; 10 bases match TRBD1. The V and J ends lost 0 bases and 2 bases, in that order; junction bases with no gene match: 6. Germline values: CDR1 MGHRA, CDR2 YSYEKL. This CDR3 has 17 residues.

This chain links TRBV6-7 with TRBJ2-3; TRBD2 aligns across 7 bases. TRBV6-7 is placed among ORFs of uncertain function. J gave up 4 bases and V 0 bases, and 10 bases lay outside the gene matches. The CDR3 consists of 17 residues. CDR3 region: CASSYSPASGDSDTQYF. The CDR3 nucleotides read TGTGCCAGCAGTTACTCCCCGGCTAGCGGAGATTCAGATACGCAGTATTTT.

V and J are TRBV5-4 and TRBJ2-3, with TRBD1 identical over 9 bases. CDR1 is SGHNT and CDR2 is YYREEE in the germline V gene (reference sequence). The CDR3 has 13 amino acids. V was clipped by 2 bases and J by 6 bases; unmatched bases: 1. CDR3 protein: CASSLTGGDTQYF. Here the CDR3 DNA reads TGTGCCAGCAGCTTAACAGGGGGCGATACGCAGTATTTT.

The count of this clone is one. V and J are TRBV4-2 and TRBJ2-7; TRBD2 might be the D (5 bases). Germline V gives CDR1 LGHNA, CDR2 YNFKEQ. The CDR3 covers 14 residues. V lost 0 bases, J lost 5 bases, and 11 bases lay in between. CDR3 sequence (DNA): TGTGCCAGCAGCCAAGATCGGGGTTACGACGAGCAGTACTTC. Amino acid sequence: CASSQDRGYDEQYF.

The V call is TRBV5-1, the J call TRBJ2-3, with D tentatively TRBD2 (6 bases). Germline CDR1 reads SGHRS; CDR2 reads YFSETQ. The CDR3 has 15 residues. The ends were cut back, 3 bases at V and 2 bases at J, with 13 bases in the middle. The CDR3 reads CASSSAAGSTDTQYF. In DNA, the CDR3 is TGCGCCAGCAGCTCCGCTGCGGGGTCCACAGATACGCAGTATTTT.

For the CDR3, the DNA is TGTGCCAGCAGTGAATACGCAGGGTCGGATGGTACTGAAGCTTTCTTT. Residues: CASSEYAGSDGTEAFF. The rearrangement joins TRBV6-1 to TRBJ1-1; perhaps TRBD1 as D (5 bases). CDR1 MNHNS and CDR2 SASEGT come from the germline V gene. The germline V and J ends were trimmed by 2 bases and 5 bases, with 18 bases remaining between them. The CDR3 runs to 16 residues.

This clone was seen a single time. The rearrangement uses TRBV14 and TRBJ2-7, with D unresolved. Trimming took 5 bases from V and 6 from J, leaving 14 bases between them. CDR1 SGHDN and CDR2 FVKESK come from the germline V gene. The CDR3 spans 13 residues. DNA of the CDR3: TGTGCCAGCAGCTCCTTCACCGGGTCCGAGCAGTACTTC. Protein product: CASSSFTGSEQYF. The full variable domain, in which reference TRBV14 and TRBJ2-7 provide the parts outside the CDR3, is EAGVTQFPSHSVIEKGQTVTLRCDPISGHDNLYWYRRVMGKEIKFLLHFVKESKQDESGMPNNRFLAERTGGTYSTLKVQPAELEDSGVYFCASSSFTGSEQYFGPGTRLTVT.

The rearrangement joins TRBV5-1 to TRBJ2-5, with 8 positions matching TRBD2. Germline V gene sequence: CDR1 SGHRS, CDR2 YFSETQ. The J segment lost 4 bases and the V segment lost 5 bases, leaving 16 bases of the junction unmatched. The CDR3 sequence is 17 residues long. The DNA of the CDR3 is TGCGCCAGCAGTCGGGGAGTAGCGGGGTATAACATAGAGACCCAGTACTTC. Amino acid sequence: CASSRGVAGYNIETQYF.